The sequence of this T cell receptor beta chain was determined in a study of T-cell memory formation after mild COVID-19. One entry per CDR3 protein, called by TCRdb with MiXCR from the 5' RACE reads. The sample comprises 180,000 or so distinct CDR3 sequences, 15% to 20% of which are singletons, and roughly 2.1% rests with the top ten. Study conclusions and caveats: Clones which contracted sat mainly in CM and EM if CD4+, and in EMRA if CD8+. A subset of responding clones appeared in pre-infection memory, suggesting cross-reactive memory joined. There was no confirmation that second-wave clones peaking on day 37 were SARS-CoV-2 specific.

CDR3 length: 14 amino acids. CDR1 SSHAT and CDR2 FNYEAQ come from the germline V gene (reference sequence). This clonotype occurred a few times. Its antigen is unidentified. An end of the junction does not agree with germline; a read error may underlie this. This clonotype originated in an adult woman who had mild COVID-19 (a few samples of this study predate the infection). Cell type and time point are not known. J is TRBJ2-2 and V is TRBV7-7; 9 bases match TRBD2. The sequenced sample was PBMCs or a T cell subset sorted from them (not recorded which). CDR3 bases: TGTGCTAGCAGCGCCGGGACTAGCTCCTCGGAGCTGTTTTTT. Translating it yields CASSAGTSSSELFF.